The source of this TCR beta chain is a study of cytomegalovirus exposure and HLA in healthy donors. With 60 Vbeta and 13 Jbeta primers, the PCR was carried out. Only in-frame clones appear in the TCRdb table, and some are missing; sequencing was by immunoSEQ multiplex PCR. This table has 140,000 to 150,000 clones, around four fifths appearing once. The CDR3 extends over 15 amino acids. The germline V gene has CDR1 SEHNR and CDR2 FQNEAQ (reference sequence). Trimming cost V 5 bases and J 2 bases, with 16 bases left between them. Only a few counts were recorded for this clone. The sequenced sample consisted of PBMCs. This rearrangement joins TRBV7-9 to TRBJ2-7; a weak D match, TRBD1 (6 bases). This TCR was recovered from a female donor in good health and CMV-seronegative. CDR3 loop: CASSPERQETYEQYF. For the CDR3, the DNA is TGTGCCAGCAGCCCCGAAAGACAGGAAACCTACGAGCAGTACTTC.